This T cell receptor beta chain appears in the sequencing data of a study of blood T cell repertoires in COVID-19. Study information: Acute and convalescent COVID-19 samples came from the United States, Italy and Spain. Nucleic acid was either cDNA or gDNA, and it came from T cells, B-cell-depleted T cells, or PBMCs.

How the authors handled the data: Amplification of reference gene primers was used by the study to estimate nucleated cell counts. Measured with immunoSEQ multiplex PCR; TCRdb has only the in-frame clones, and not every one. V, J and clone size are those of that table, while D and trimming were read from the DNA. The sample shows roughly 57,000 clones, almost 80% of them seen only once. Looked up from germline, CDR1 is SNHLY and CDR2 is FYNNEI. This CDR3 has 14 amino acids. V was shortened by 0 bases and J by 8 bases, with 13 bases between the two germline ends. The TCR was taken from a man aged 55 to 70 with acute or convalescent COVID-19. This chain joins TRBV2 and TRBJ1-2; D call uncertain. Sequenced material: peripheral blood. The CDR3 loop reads CASSEAWGGIGYTF. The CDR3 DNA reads TGTGCCAGCAGTGAAGCTTGGGGAGGAATCGGCTACACCTTC.